A selection of T cell receptor beta chains follows, all from one sample in a study of T cells in Graves' hyperthyroidism and ophthalmopathy. Via MiXCR, TCRdb re-called the multiplex PCR reads, giving one row per CDR3 protein. The data contain around 400,000 distinct CDR3 sequences, roughly an eighth of them seen just once; the ten biggest clones take up 9.2%. Sequencing used blood. Source of these receptors: a woman younger than 35 with Graves' hyperthyroidism. Each CDR3 is given with its conserved first and last residue. D genes are given only for firm matches. Where a row states a size, it is once, few, many or the class of an expanded clone; other rows omit it.

>TRBJ2-1|TRBD1|TRBV20-1|.
CSAENPGTGWRNEQFF
TGCAGTGCTGAGAACCCCGGGACAGGGTGGCGCAATGAGCAGTTCTTC
>TRBJ2-7|.|TRBV20-1|.
CSASGPGYEQYF
TGCAGTGCTAGCGGGCCTGGCTACGAGCAGTACTTC
>TRBJ2-4|TRBD2|TRBV7-9|.
CASSLALTSGRGSAKNIQYF
TGTGCCAGCAGCTTAGCGTTGACTAGCGGGAGAGGTTCCGCCAAAAACATTCAGTACTTC
>TRBJ1-2|TRBD1|TRBV20-1|many
CSAGDSDYGYTF
TGCAGTGCGGGGGACAGCGACTATGGCTACACCTTC
>TRBJ2-5|.|TRBV11-2|many
CASSLAQRETQYF
TGTGCCAGCAGCTTAGCTCAGAGGGAGACCCAGTACTTC
>TRBJ2-3|.|TRBV29-1|many
CSVEGGLATDTQYF
TGCAGCGTTGAGGGGGGCCTCGCCACAGATACGCAGTATTTT
>TRBJ2-1|TRBD1|TRBV4-1|.
CASGPGQGPYNEQFF
TGCGCCAGCGGTCCCGGACAGGGCCCCTACAATGAGCAGTTCTTC
>TRBJ2-2|TRBD2|TRBV6-2/TRBV6-3|.
CASSQRAGVTGELFF
TGTGCCAGCAGCCAAAGAGCGGGGGTCACCGGGGAGCTGTTTTTT
>TRBJ1-1|.|TRBV20-1|.
CSARAGEGNTEAFF
TGCAGTGCGAGAGCCGGAGAGGGGAACACTGAAGCTTTCTTT
>TRBJ1-2|TRBD1|TRBV12-3/TRBV12-4|many
CASSPWAGGNYGYTF
TGTGCCAGCAGTCCTTGGGCAGGGGGCAACTATGGCTACACCTTC
>TRBJ2-1|.|TRBV20-1|many
CSARDLRQRVSYNEQFF
TGCAGTGCTAGAGACCTCAGGCAGCGGGTTTCCTACAATGAGCAGTTCTTC
>TRBJ2-2|.|TRBV11-2|few
CASSLGAIGELFF
TGTGCCAGCAGCTTAGGGGCAATCGGGGAGCTGTTTTTT
>TRBJ2-2|TRBD1|TRBV20-1|.
CSASRYHRGYTGELFF
TGCAGTGCTAGTCGGTATCACAGGGGATACACCGGGGAGCTGTTTTTT
>TRBJ2-5|.|TRBV6-1|many
CASSEAGGQETQYF
TGTGCCAGCAGTGAAGCTGGGGGACAAGAGACCCAGTACTTC
>TRBJ1-6|.|TRBV6-5|many
CASSYAREFNSPLHF
TGTGCCAGCAGTTACGCCAGGGAGTTTAATTCACCCCTCCACTTT
>TRBJ1-6|.|TRBV28|many
CASSLGTANSPLHF
TGTGCCAGCAGTCTCGGGACCGCAAATTCACCCCTCCACTTT
>TRBJ1-1|.|TRBV12-3/TRBV12-4|many
CASSFSVNTEAFF
TGTGCCAGCAGTTTCTCGGTGAACACTGAAGCTTTCTTT
>TRBJ1-6|.|TRBV2|many
CASSDMVPALHF
TGTGCCAGCAGTGACATGGTTCCCGCCCTCCACTTT
>TRBJ2-1|TRBD2|TRBV7-2|.
CASSFSSGGALMQFF
TGTGCCAGCAGCTTCTCTAGCGGGGGGGCCTTGATGCAGTTCTTC
>TRBJ2-7|.|TRBV20-1|many
CSVISGPISEQYF
TGCAGTGTAATATCGGGACCTATAAGTGAGCAGTACTTC
>TRBJ2-5|TRBD2|TRBV5-6|many
CASSLGLAETQYF
TGTGCCAGCAGCCTAGGACTAGCGGAGACCCAGTACTTC
>TRBJ2-3|TRBD2|TRBV29-1|many
CSVLAGAGDTQYF
TGCAGCGTTTTAGCGGGGGCCGGGGATACGCAGTATTTT
>TRBJ2-1|.|TRBV5-1|many
CASSSQVGRPYNEQFF
TGCGCCAGCAGCTCCCAGGTGGGGCGACCCTACAATGAGCAGTTCTTC
>TRBJ2-1|TRBD1|TRBV7-2|many
CASNRQGNEQFF
TGTGCCAGCAACCGACAGGGCAATGAGCAGTTCTTC
>TRBJ2-3|.|TRBV24-1|many
CATSDRYPSTDTQYF
TGTGCCACCAGTGACCGTTACCCCTCCACAGATACGCAGTATTTT
>TRBJ1-1|.|TRBV20-1|many
CSARDELTHSLNTEAFF
TGCAGTGCTAGAGATGAGTTGACGCACAGCTTGAACACTGAAGCTTTCTTT
>TRBJ1-2|.|TRBV29-1|many
CSVAVNRDGGYTF
TGCAGCGTTGCCGTAAACAGGGATGGTGGCTACACCTTC
>TRBJ2-3|TRBD1|TRBV7-3|.
CASSIGQGEDTQYF
TGTGCCAGCAGCATTGGACAGGGTGAAGATACGCAGTATTTT
>TRBJ1-5|.|TRBV20-1|few
CSARSRAGHQPQHF
TGCAGTGCTAGATCGCGGGCAGGGCACCAGCCCCAGCATTTT
>TRBJ2-7|TRBD1|TRBV19|.
CASSYRDSYEQYF
TGTGCCAGTAGTTACAGGGACAGTTACGAGCAGTACTTC
>TRBJ1-1|.|TRBV6-1|many
CATLFRRQSENLNTEAFF
TGTGCCACCCTTTTTCGTCGGCAGTCCGAGAATTTGAACACTGAAGCTTTCTTT
>TRBJ2-3|TRBD1|TRBV5-8|many
CASSYPGQGKGQYF
TGTGCCAGCAGCTACCCGGGACAGGGTAAAGGGCAGTATTTT
>TRBJ1-2|.|TRBV30|many
CAWSVGGGGYTF
TGTGCCTGGAGTGTTGGGGGCGGCGGCTACACCTTC
>TRBJ2-1|.|TRBV24-1|many
CATSDPIGEQFF
TGTGCCACCAGTGATCCAATTGGTGAGCAGTTCTTC
>TRBJ2-4|.|TRBV28|many
CASKILAKNIQYF
TGTGCCAGCAAGATACTAGCCAAAAACATTCAGTACTTC
>TRBJ2-5|.|TRBV6-1|many
CAPRHGTPPSQETQYF
TGTGCCCCCAGGCACGGCACGCCACCATCCCAAGAGACCCAGTACTTC
>TRBJ1-4|.|TRBV28|many
CASAKGRVNEKLFF
TGTGCCAGCGCTAAAGGCAGGGTGAATGAAAAACTGTTTTTT
>TRBJ2-2|.|TRBV18|many
CASSPPSVYTGELFF
TGTGCCAGCTCACCACCGTCCGTCTACACCGGGGAGCTGTTTTTT
>TRBJ2-1|TRBD2|TRBV29-1|many
CSVGLRLAGEGEQFF
TGCAGCGTTGGCCTGCGGCTAGCGGGAGAGGGTGAGCAGTTCTTC
>TRBJ2-1|.|TRBV4-2|many
CASSQEAGDEQFF
TGTGCCAGCAGCCAAGAAGCAGGGGATGAGCAGTTCTTC
>TRBJ2-7|.|TRBV3-1|many
CASSQDPSAGRYEQYF
TGTGCCAGCAGCCAAGATCCGTCGGCGGGACGCTACGAGCAGTACTTC
>TRBJ2-2|TRBD2|TRBV30|many
CACGLAGGRELFF
TGTGCCTGTGGACTAGCGGGAGGGAGGGAGCTGTTTTTT
>TRBJ2-3|.|TRBV9|.
CASSVVGAPDTQYF
TGTGCCAGCAGCGTAGTTGGAGCCCCAGATACGCAGTATTTT
>TRBJ2-3|TRBD2|TRBV15|few
CATSRETSGGGSDTQYF
TGTGCCACCAGCAGAGAGACTAGCGGGGGGGGGTCAGATACGCAGTATTTT
>TRBJ2-3|.|TRBV5-8|many
CAYSREGTDTQYF
TGTGCCTACAGCAGGGAGGGCACAGATACGCAGTATTTT
>TRBJ1-2|.|TRBV20-1|many
CSARDQGPSNYGYTF
TGCAGTGCTAGAGATCAGGGCCCCTCTAACTATGGCTACACCTTC
>TRBJ2-1|TRBD2|TRBV6-2/TRBV6-3|many
CASQIGVAGGFTQFF
TGTGCCAGCCAAATTGGGGTAGCGGGAGGCTTCACCCAGTTCTTC
>TRBJ2-3|.|TRBV7-9|many
CASTSGGRTSDTQYF
TGTGCCAGCACTTCCGGGGGGCGAACATCAGATACGCAGTATTTT
>TRBJ1-1|.|TRBV28|many
CASSLDPNTEAFF
TGTGCCAGCAGTTTAGACCCGAACACTGAAGCTTTCTTT
>TRBJ2-1|.|TRBV7-6|many
CASSPEHYQGNEQFF
TGTGCCAGCAGCCCCGAACACTATCAAGGCAATGAGCAGTTCTTC
>TRBJ2-7|TRBD2|TRBV20-1|.
CSAPPLAGGTYEQYF
TGCAGTGCTCCCCCCCTAGCGGGAGGGACATACGAGCAGTACTTC
>TRBJ2-1|.|TRBV18|many
CASSPEDAGLSYNEQFF
TGTGCCAGCTCACCGGAAGATGCGGGGCTTTCCTACAATGAGCAGTTCTTC
>TRBJ1-1|.|TRBV27|many
CASSAHGRKDTEAFF
TGTGCCAGCAGTGCCCACGGGCGTAAGGACACTGAAGCTTTCTTT
>TRBJ2-7|.|TRBV29-1|many
CSVDSAENSYEQYF
TGCAGCGTTGACAGCGCCGAAAACTCCTACGAGCAGTACTTC